This T cell receptor beta chain was identified in a study of Graves' ophthalmopathy and Graves' hyperthyroidism. V was clipped by 7 bases and J by 3 bases; unmatched bases: 11. CDR1 and CDR2 (germline): SQVTM, ANQGSEA. CDR3 length: 14 residues. RNA transcripts served as template for amplifying TCR beta CDR3 sequences. Amplification began with first-round RT-PCR using HTBI primers, then second-round multiplex PCR was performed. TCRdb processed the multiplex PCR reads anew with MiXCR; each CDR3 protein has one entry. Of about 740,000 distinct CDR3 sequences in the sample, 40% were seen once. Sequencing was done on a sample of peripheral blood. This rearrangement joins TRBV29-1 to TRBJ2-7; 8 bases are shared with TRBD2. The sequence came from an adult man with Graves' ophthalmopathy. CDR3 in DNA: TGCAGCGCAAGGTCGGGCGGGAGGTTCTACGAGCAGTACTTC. Protein product: CSARSGGRFYEQYF.